This paragraph covers one T cell receptor beta chain sequence. This specimen belongs to a study of blood T cell repertoires in COVID-19. Study-wide background: Whether acute or convalescent, the COVID-19 samples came from the United States, Italy and Spain. Sample material is recorded as cDNA or gDNA derived from T cells, B-cell-depleted T cells, or PBMCs.

Original data processing: It was from reference gene primer amplification that nucleated cell counts were estimated. Clones were read by immunoSEQ multiplex PCR, and TCRdb kept only the in-frame ones, dropping some. That table is the source of V, J and clone size, and D and trimming were worked out from the DNA. The data contain about 39,000 clones, over 75% of them seen just once; the ten biggest clones take up approximately 10%. The sequence was collected from a human donor in a cohort sampled during active COVID-19. Sequencing was performed on peripheral blood.

The CDR3 sequence is CASSESFSTF. CDR3 nucleotide sequence: TGTGCCAGCAGTGAGTCTTTTTCCACCTTC. The chain carries TRBV2 and TRBJ1-2, with D hard to call. Germline V CDR1 and CDR2: SNHLY, FYNNEI. There are 10 residues in the CDR3. Trimming stripped 3 bases from V and 13 bases from J, with 9 bases between. The full variable domain, rest sourced from reference TRBV2 and TRBJ1-2, is EPEVTQTPSHQVTQMGQEVILRCVPISNHLYFYWYRQILGQKVEFLVSFYNNEISEKSEIFDDQFSVERPDGSNFTLKIRSTKLEDSAMYFCASSESFSTFGSGTRLTVV.